One sample yielded the 5 T cell receptor beta chains listed below, sequenced in a study of T cell responses to AZD1222 COVID-19 vaccine. Sequenced by immunoSEQ multiplex PCR; TCRdb stores in-frame clones only, minus some. The sample gives about 170,000 clones, roughly 92% of which show up once; 1.5% to 2% is in the top ten. The input for sequencing was peripheral blood, taken on day 0 of AZD1222 vaccination. These receptors originate from an adult in good health.

The chain joins TRBV2 to TRBJ2-7; a possible D gene is TRBD2 (6 bases). Germline loops: CDR1 SNHLY, CDR2 FYNNEI. The CDR3 is made up of 14 amino acids. V was pared by 6 bases and J by 0 bases, with 12 bases between. The CDR3 reads CASSVRLDSYEQYF. CDR3 nucleotide sequence: TGTGCCAGCAGCGTTAGACTAGACTCCTACGAGCAGTACTTC.

The chain carries TRBV4-2 and TRBJ1-1; no clear D gene. This CDR3 has 13 amino acids. V shed 3 bases and J shed 0 bases, with 5 bases lying between them. CDR1 and CDR2 from the germline V gene are LGHNA and YNFKEQ. The chain's CDR3 is CASSQMLNTEAFF. The CDR3 DNA reads TGTGCCAGCAGCCAGATGTTGAACACTGAAGCTTTCTTT.

V gene TRBV2 combines with J gene TRBJ1-6; 8 bases match TRBD1. V lost 4 bases, J lost 6 bases, and 2 bases stayed unmatched. CDR1 SNHLY and CDR2 FYNNEI come from the germline V gene. This CDR3 contains 14 residues. This chain's CDR3 is CASSAQGVNSPLHF. The CDR3 coding sequence is TGTGCCAGCAGTGCACAGGGGGTTAATTCACCCCTCCACTTT.

The chain recombines TRBV6-5 with TRBJ1-5, with a weak D call TRBD1 (5 bases). This CDR3 is built from 15 residues. The V gene lost 8 bases and the J gene lost 0 bases, with 14 bases spanning the gap. Germline-derived CDR1 and CDR2 are MNHEY and SVGAGI. The CDR3, as DNA: TGTGCCAGCGAGACAGCTCCACATAGCAATCAGCCCCAGCATTTT. Translating gives CASETAPHSNQPQHF.

The chain carries TRBV13 and TRBJ1-2, with TRBD1 matching over 7 bases. This CDR3 region has 16 residues. The V gene end was trimmed by 1 base and the J gene end by 6 bases; junction bases not matched to a gene: 11. Germline CDR1 is PRHDT and CDR2 is FYEKMQ (reference sequence). As DNA, the CDR3 is TGTGCCAGCAGCTTAGTGTCCATAGGGGGCTTCGATGGCTACACCTTC. Protein: CASSLVSIGGFDGYTF. The full variable domain, rest sourced from reference TRBV13 and TRBJ1-2, is AAGVIQSPRHLIKEKRETATLKCYPIPRHDTVYWYQQGPGQDPQFLISFYEKMQSDKGSIPDRFSAQQFSDYHSELNMSSLELGDSALYFCASSLVSIGGFDGYTFGSGTRLTVV.